This entry describes one TCR beta chain. The record originates from a study of blood T cell repertoires in COVID-19. Study background: COVID-19 samples collected from the United States, Italy and Spain covered acute and convalescent phases.

Method: immunoSEQ multiplex PCR; TCRdb's copy keeps in-frame clones and lacks some. This table holds roughly 160,000 clones, 85% to 90% found once. Germline CDR1 is SGHTA and CDR2 is FQGNSA. This CDR3 spans 16 amino acids. The J segment lost 4 bases and the V segment lost 3 bases, leaving 5 bases of the junction unmatched. The TCR originated in a man aged 60 to 75 with COVID-19, enrolled during active disease. Sequencing was done on a sample of peripheral blood. V gene TRBV7-2 combines with J gene TRBJ1-5; TRBD1 aligns across 11 bases. The CDR3 DNA is TGTGCCAGCAGCTTCAATGGACAGGGGGCGAATCAGCCCCAGCATTTT. This codes for CASSFNGQGANQPQHF.